These 18 T cell receptor beta chains came from one sample sequenced in a study of blood T cell repertoires in COVID-19. Data came from immunoSEQ multiplex PCR; TCRdb stores just in-frame clones and leaves some out. Of around 250,000 clones in the sample, 70% to 90% were seen once. Sequencing used PBMCs or T cells enriched from blood (not recorded which). The receptors were sampled from a woman between 45 and 65 years old who had recovered from COVID-19.

The chain has TRBV11-3 and TRBJ2-5; tentative D call: TRBD2 (5 bases). Trimming left V 2 bases short and J 5 bases short, with 9 bases between. CDR1 SGHNT and CDR2 YENEEA come from the germline V gene. This CDR3 is built from 13 residues. CDR3 in DNA: TGTGCCAGCAGCTTACTCCCGGGGGAGACCCAGTACTTC. Protein sequence: CASSLLPGETQYF.

The chain links TRBV7-2 to TRBJ1-1, with D hard to call. The V and J ends lost 1 base and 10 bases respectively, with 13 bases between them. This CDR3 has 13 amino acids. The germline V gene encodes CDR1 SGHTA and CDR2 FQGNSA. CDR3 bases: TGTGCCAGCAGCTTAGGTTCGACTGCGCGAGCTTTCTTT. Amino acid sequence: CASSLGSTARAFF.

This clone was seen a single time. The chain carries TRBV13 and TRBJ2-3; possible D gene TRBD2, 6 bases. The ends were cut back, 1 base at V and 2 bases at J, with 19 bases in the middle. The CDR3 spans 18 residues. Per the germline V gene, CDR1 is PRHDT and CDR2 is FYEKMQ (reference sequence). The CDR3 is CASSLEGRSSAFTDTQYF. Written as DNA, the CDR3 is TGTGCCAGCAGCTTAGAAGGTCGGTCTAGCGCGTTCACAGATACGCAGTATTTT.

This rearrangement joins TRBV5-1 to TRBJ2-5; 7 bases agree with TRBD1. After removal of 4 bases from V and 1 base from J, the junction contained 4 bases not matched to a gene. The CDR3 runs 14 residues. In germline, CDR1 is SGHRS, CDR2 YFSETQ. The CDR3 spells CASSQGDSQETQYF. The CDR3 coding sequence is TGCGCCAGCAGCCAAGGGGACAGCCAAGAGACCCAGTACTTC.

J is TRBJ2-1 and V is TRBV7-8, with 13 positions matching TRBD2. The CDR3 loop spans 18 amino acids. CDR1 is SGHVS, CDR2 FQNEAQ, per germline. After removal of 1 base from V and 0 bases from J, the junction contained 3 bases not matched to a gene. The CDR3 DNA reads TGTGCCAGCAGCTTAGGTAGGACTAGCGGGAGCTCCTACAATGAGCAGTTCTTC. Translation gives CASSLGRTSGSSYNEQFF. The whole variable domain, remainder taken from reference TRBV7-8 and TRBJ2-1, is GAGVSQSPRYKVAKRGQDVALRCDPISGHVSLFWYQQALGQGPEFLTYFQNEAQLDKSGLPSDRFFAERPEGSVSTLKIQRTQQEDSAVYLCASSLGRTSGSSYNEQFFGPGTRLTVL.

This rearrangement joins TRBV6-5 to TRBJ1-6, with a tentative D call TRBD1 (5 bases). Trimming shortened V by 3 bases and J by 10 bases, and 10 bases separated the two germline ends. Germline V gene lookup returns CDR1 MNHEY and CDR2 SVGAGI. There are 13 residues in the CDR3. The CDR3 region is CASSYGGSSPLHF. In DNA form, the CDR3 reads TGTGCCAGCAGTTATGGGGGGAGCTCACCCCTCCACTTT.

The gene calls are TRBV28 and TRBJ1-1; TRBD1 agrees at 8 bases. Germline lookup yields CDR1 MDHEN and CDR2 SYDVKM. Unmatched junction bases numbered 23, after V lost 4 bases and J lost 4 bases. The CDR3 length is 20 residues. This CDR3 is CASSYWSGGAGFGIPTEAFF. The DNA for the CDR3 is TGTGCCAGCAGTTATTGGTCAGGGGGCGCGGGGTTCGGAATCCCCACTGAAGCTTTCTTT. Full variable domain (outside the CDR3, taken from reference TRBV28 and TRBJ1-1): DVKVTQSSRYLVKRTGEKVFLECVQDMDHENMFWYRQDPGLGLRLIYFSYDVKMKEKGDIPEGYSVSREKKERFSLILESASTNQTSMYLCASSYWSGGAGFGIPTEAFFGQGTRLTVV.

This chain joins TRBV18 and TRBJ1-6; 11 bases match TRBD1. CDR1 is KGHSH and CDR2 is LQKENI in the germline V gene. After removal of 2 bases from V and 6 bases from J, the junction contained 6 bases not matched to a gene. This CDR3 has 17 residues. Written as DNA, the CDR3 is TGTGCCAGCTCACCAATTCGCGGACAGGGGGCTAATTCACCCCTCCACTTT. Its translation is CASSPIRGQGANSPLHF.

This clone was recorded only once. The same CDR3 arises from other DNA sequences in this sample as well. This rearrangement joins TRBV28 to TRBJ1-2; TRBD1 agrees at 9 bases. With V trimmed by 4 bases and J by 2 bases, 2 bases remained unmatched. Germline-derived CDR1 and CDR2 are MDHEN and SYDVKM. This CDR3 has 14 residues. The CDR3 is CASSWGQGNYGYTF. The CDR3 region has the DNA TGTGCCAGCAGTTGGGGACAGGGAAACTATGGCTACACCTTC.

In this sample, this clone turned up once. The chain uses TRBV27 and TRBJ1-5; D might be TRBD1 (6 bases). V was shortened by 7 bases and J by 3 bases, with 16 bases between the two germline ends. Germline CDR1 MNHEY, CDR2 SMNVEV (reference sequence). This CDR3 has 15 amino acids. Here the CDR3 reads CASTLSGQSNQPQHF. In nucleotides, the CDR3 is TGTGCCAGCACTTTGAGCGGACAGTCCAATCAGCCCCAGCATTTT.

The rearrangement joins TRBV6-5 to TRBJ2-1, with 13 positions matching TRBD2. Germline V gene lookup returns CDR1 MNHEY and CDR2 SVGAGI. This CDR3 has 14 amino acids. The junction had 7 bases not matched to a gene; V was cut back by 3 bases and J by 14 bases. The CDR3 sequence is CASSYGTSGKRKFF. CDR3 DNA: TGTGCCAGCAGTTATGGGACTAGCGGGAAGAGGAAGTTCTTC.

The V gene is TRBV27, the J gene TRBJ2-2; 9 nucleotides align to TRBD2. In germline, CDR1 is MNHEY, CDR2 SMNVEV (reference sequence). The CDR3 is made up of 15 amino acids. The J segment lost 3 bases and the V segment lost 6 bases, leaving 5 bases of the junction unmatched. The CDR3 region is CASRQTSGYTGELFF. DNA of the CDR3: TGTGCCAGCAGACAGACTAGCGGATACACCGGGGAGCTGTTTTTT.

The sample holds one count of this clone. This rearrangement joins TRBV7-8 to TRBJ1-6, with 8 positions matching TRBD1. The CDR3 has 14 amino acids. Per the germline V gene, CDR1 is SGHVS and CDR2 is FQNEAQ. Unmatched junction bases numbered 2, after V lost 1 base and J lost 9 bases. CDR3 protein: CASSLGQGISPLHF. The CDR3 nucleotides are TGTGCCAGCAGCTTAGGACAGGGGATTTCACCCCTCCACTTT.

The rearrangement uses TRBV3-1 (or the pseudogene TRBV3-2) and TRBJ2-2, with 7 bases lining up with TRBD1. Germline V gives CDR1 LGHDT, CDR2 YNNKEL (reference sequence). J was trimmed by 5 bases and V by 5 bases; bases with no gene match: 5. The CDR3 extends over 14 amino acids. The CDR3 bases are TGTGCCAGCAGCTCCGGGACAGTTACCGGGGAGCTGTTTTTT. Its protein product is CASSSGTVTGELFF.

The CDR3 DNA reads as TGTGCCTGGAGTGTACTCGACCCCGAGCGGGCAGATACGCAGTATTTT. This encodes CAWSVLDPERADTQYF. The rearrangement joins TRBV30 to TRBJ2-3; D perhaps matches TRBD2 (6 bases). The V gene's germline CDR1 is GTSNPN and CDR2 SVGIG (reference sequence). Trimming left V 0 bases short and J 4 bases short, with 17 bases between. The CDR3 covers 16 residues.

The genes are TRBV7-9 and TRBJ2-4; D is unresolved. This CDR3 contains 14 residues. V lost 2 bases to trimming and J lost 5 bases, with 10 bases between them. Germline-derived CDR1 and CDR2 are SEHNR and FQNEAQ (reference sequence). CDR3 sequence (DNA): TGTGCCAGCAGCTTAAGTAACATCCAAAACATTCAGTACTTC. Protein product: CASSLSNIQNIQYF.

The V and J genes are TRBV6-5 and TRBJ2-7, with 7 bases fitting TRBD1. The CDR3 is made up of 16 amino acids. The germline V gene has CDR1 MNHEY and CDR2 SVGAGI. The V segment lost 4 bases and the J segment 4 bases; nucleotides outside the gene matches: 13. CDR3 loop: CASSSADRDSMYEQYF. The CDR3 nucleotides are TGTGCCAGCAGTTCTGCCGACCGGGACAGTATGTACGAGCAGTACTTC.

V and J are TRBV7-3 and TRBJ1-3, with D hard to call. The germline CDR1 and CDR2 sequences are SGHTA and FQGTGA. The length of the CDR3 is 13 residues. Trimming stripped 3 bases from V and 5 bases from J, with 8 bases between. The chain's CDR3 is CASSFDMRNTIYF. The CDR3 DNA sequence: TGTGCCAGCAGCTTTGACATGAGAAACACCATATATTTT.